Included here is one T cell receptor beta chain sequence, with context. Its matching antigen is unknown. Some clones are missing from TCRdb's copy, which holds only in-frame ones; the method was immunoSEQ multiplex PCR. The top ten clones hold around 2% of a sample with tens of thousands of clones, roughly 86% of them seen once. The sample belongs to a study of OX40 agonist ivuxolimab in advanced cancers. Germline V lookup: CDR1 MNHNS, CDR2 SASEGT. This CDR3 has 13 amino acids. With 7 bases removed from V and 7 bases from J, the gap between germline ends came to 14 bases. General observations from the study: Low normalized clonal expansion also occurred in some nonresponding patients.

The source material was CD4+ or CD8+ T cells sorted from blood, sampled in a trial of the OX40 agonist ivuxolimab. The chain carries TRBV6-1 and TRBJ2-1; possible D gene TRBD1, 6 bases. The sequence derives from an adult with an advanced solid tumor such as melanoma, head and neck, liver or kidney cancer. CDR3 in amino acids: CASKFSGANEQFF. The DNA of the CDR3 is TGTGCCAGCAAATTTTCAGGGGCGAATGAGCAGTTCTTC.